The T cell receptor (beta chain) described here comes from a study of blood T cell repertoires in COVID-19. Study details: Researchers got acute and convalescent COVID-19 samples from the United States, Italy and Spain.

Germline V gene sequence: CDR1 MNHEY, CDR2 SMNVEV (reference sequence). The CDR3 contains 15 residues. The trim removed 9 bases at V and 6 bases at J, leaving 11 bases unmatched. Produced via immunoSEQ multiplex PCR; TCRdb's table is partial and in-frame only. The data hold around 38,000 clones, with 70% to 90% observed a single time. The V and J genes are TRBV27 and TRBJ2-3; 11 bases agree with TRBD2. This TCR came from a man between 60 and 75 years old with COVID-19, enrolled during active disease. The sample was peripheral blood. The CDR3 spells CASSKLASGRDTQYF. CDR3 nucleotides: TGTGCCAGTTCGAAACTTGCTAGCGGGAGGGATACGCAGTATTTT.